This T cell receptor (beta chain) was obtained from a study of CD8 T cells in cerebrospinal fluid in Alzheimer's disease. The CDR3 consists of 16 residues. Germline CDR1 and CDR2: SGHRS and YFSETQ. TCRdb reanalyzed the 10x single-cell sequencing reads and collapses them to one entry per CDR3 protein, without DNA. Listed are approximately 1,200 distinct CDR3 sequences; approximately 8% falls within the top ten. This clonotype is called medium-sized (0.01 to 0.1%) based on its frequency. The specimen sequenced was cerebrospinal fluid. The receptor was derived from a human donor in good health. This sequence joins TRBV5-1 and TRBJ2-1; the TCRdb call, TRBD2, lacks DNA for checking. The CDR3: CASSSLAGGINNEQFF.